Each of the 12 T cell receptor beta chains below was sequenced from the same sample in a study of T cell responses to AZD1222 COVID-19 vaccine. Produced via immunoSEQ multiplex PCR; TCRdb's table is partial and in-frame only. The sample lists roughly 86,000 clones; approximately 90% were seen once. The source material was peripheral blood, sampled on day 0 of AZD1222 vaccination. Receptor source: an adult in good health.

The chain has TRBV9 and TRBJ2-7; 11 bases map to TRBD2. The germline gives CDR1 SGDLS, CDR2 YYNGEE. This CDR3 comprises 15 residues. The trim removed 4 bases at V and 7 bases at J, leaving 10 bases unmatched. The CDR3 region is CASSPGLAGLGEQYF. CDR3 DNA: TGTGCCAGCAGCCCAGGACTAGCGGGCCTGGGGGAGCAGTACTTC. Drawing the rest from reference TRBV9 and TRBJ2-7, the complete variable domain is DSGVTQTPKHLITATGQRVTLRCSPRSGDLSVYWYQQSLDQGLQFLIQYYNGEERAKGNILERFSAQQFPDLHSELNLSSLELGDSALYFCASSPGLAGLGEQYFGPGTRLTVT.

The chain couples TRBV19 to TRBJ2-5, with D hard to call. The CDR3 totals 16 residues. The germline V gene encodes CDR1 LNHDA and CDR2 SQIVND (reference sequence). The V end lost 4 bases, the J end lost 1 base, and 16 bases lay between the germline ends. CDR3: CASSKGWAGAQETQYF. The CDR3 DNA reads as TGTGCCAGTAGTAAGGGTTGGGCAGGCGCCCAAGAGACCCAGTACTTC. The entire variable domain, with the rest obtained from reference TRBV19 and TRBJ2-5, is as follows: DGGITQSPKYLFRKEGQNVTLSCEQNLNHDAMYWYRQDPGQGLRLIYYSQIVNDFQKGDIAEGYSVSREKKESFPLTVTSAQKNPTAFYLCASSKGWAGAQETQYFGPGTRLLVL.

V usage is TRBV19 and J usage is TRBJ2-7, with 7 bases identical to TRBD1. The germline gives CDR1 LNHDA, CDR2 SQIVND (reference sequence). The CDR3 covers 14 residues. The V gene end was trimmed by 8 bases and the J gene end by 2 bases; junction bases not matched to a gene: 9. The CDR3 sequence is CASGFRGTAYEQYF. The DNA for the CDR3 is TGTGCCAGTGGCTTCAGGGGGACCGCCTACGAGCAGTACTTC.

V is TRBV6-5 and J is TRBJ1-2, with 7 positions matching TRBD1. Unmatched junction bases numbered 11, after V lost 6 bases and J lost 4 bases. Germline CDR1 MNHEY, CDR2 SVGAGI. The CDR3 length is 15 residues. CDR3 nucleotides: TGTGCCAGCAGCACCTTAGGAGGGGGCACCTATGGCTACACCTTC. It is translated as CASSTLGGGTYGYTF.

This rearrangement joins TRBV27 to TRBJ1-1; no reliable D call. CDR3 length equals 13 residues. Germline V gives CDR1 MNHEY, CDR2 SMNVEV (reference sequence). Trimming took off 4 bases at V and 3 bases at J, with 9 bases between the two ends. The CDR3 region has the DNA TGTGCCAGCAGTTCCTTCAACGACACTGAAGCTTTCTTT. As protein: CASSSFNDTEAFF.

This clone was picked up one time. The rearrangement links TRBV30 to TRBJ1-6; 7 bases are a match to TRBD1. The CDR3 runs 14 residues. Trimming took 8 bases from V and 10 from J; bases not matched to a gene: 14. CDR1 and CDR2 from the germline V gene are GTSNPN and SVGIG (reference sequence). The DNA for the CDR3 is TGTGCCCTAAGGGGGCAGGGGGTAGGATCACCCCTCCACTTT. This gives the protein CALRGQGVGSPLHF.

The rearrangement uses TRBV28 and TRBJ1-2; 8 nucleotides match TRBD1. CDR1 MDHEN and CDR2 SYDVKM come from the germline V gene. CDR3 length: 15 residues. V dropped 4 bases and J dropped 4; count of bases not matched to a gene: 8. This chain's CDR3 is CASSSARGLIYGYTF. The DNA for the CDR3 is TGTGCCAGCAGTTCGGCCAGGGGGCTTATCTATGGCTACACCTTC.

The rearrangement joins TRBV9 to TRBJ1-4; D might be TRBD1 (5 bases). The V gene lost 4 bases and the J gene lost 8 bases, with 18 bases spanning the gap. The CDR3 spans 15 residues. Germline CDR1 is SGDLS and CDR2 is YYNGEE. Written as DNA, the CDR3 is TGTGCCAGCAGCTCTTCCGGGACCGACCAAGAAAAACTGTTTTTT. Residues: CASSSSGTDQEKLFF.

The chain employs TRBV4-1 and TRBJ2-3; 10 bases are a match to TRBD2. With 0 bases clipped from V and 5 bases from J, the junction kept 8 bases outside the gene matches. This CDR3 has 17 residues. Germline CDR1 is MGHRA and CDR2 is YSYEKL. In DNA, the CDR3 is TGCGCCAGCAGCCAAGATATCACGCTAGCGGGAGTAGATACGCAGTATTTT. Translating gives CASSQDITLAGVDTQYF.

For the CDR3, the DNA is TGTGCCAGCAGCCCAGTGAACACCGGGGAGCTGTTTTTT. Translated, it gives CASSPVNTGELFF. The rearrangement joins TRBV11-3 to TRBJ2-2; D unclear. The CDR3 contains 13 residues. CDR1 is SGHNT and CDR2 is YENEEA in the germline V gene. The V and J ends lost 5 bases and 1 base respectively, with 5 bases between them.

The chain carries TRBV10-3 and TRBJ2-7; a possible D gene is TRBD2 (7 bases). V was trimmed by 10 bases and J by 5 bases, leaving 27 bases between them. The CDR3 has 16 amino acids. The germline gives CDR1 ENHRY, CDR2 SYGVKD. DNA for the CDR3: TGTGCCACCACAGGGCTAGCGGACCTTTCTCGAGACGAGCAGTACTTC. Translating gives CATTGLADLSRDEQYF.

V gene TRBV28 combines with J gene TRBJ1-2; D gene ambiguous. V lost 7 bases, J lost 8 bases, and 17 bases lay in between. The length of the CDR3 is 13 residues. Looked up from germline, CDR1 is MDHEN and CDR2 is SYDVKM. CDR3 sequence (DNA): TGTGCCAGCACCTGGACTGCACCAGAAGGCTACACCTTC. It is translated as CASTWTAPEGYTF.